These 26 T cell receptor beta chains were all obtained from the same sample, sequenced in a study of blood T cells in healthy people across ages. For the second PCR, which ran for roughly 6 to 12 cycles, a sample-barcoded 5' primer and a J-beta primer mix were used. TCRdb passed the 5' RACE reads through MiXCR, listing each CDR3 protein once. Counted here are about 680,000 distinct CDR3 sequences, around 48% occurring once; the ten biggest clones make up about 32%. Sequencing was carried out using blood. Source of these receptors: a woman aged 55-75 years in good health.

This clonotype was observed a handful of times. This chain uses TRBV7-2 with TRBJ2-5, with 11 bases identical to TRBD2. Unmatched junction bases numbered 7, after V lost 2 bases and J lost 5 bases. Germline V gene lookup returns CDR1 SGHTA and CDR2 FQGNSA. The CDR3 has 16 amino acids. DNA of the CDR3: TGTGCCAGCAGCTTAAATAGCGGGAGGGCCCAGGAGACCCAGTACTTC. Its translation: CASSLNSGRAQETQYF.

The gene calls are TRBV2 and TRBJ2-2, with 7 positions matching TRBD2. The CDR3 is 15 residues long. From germline, CDR1 is SNHLY and CDR2 FYNNEI. V shed 7 bases, J shed 4 bases, and the junction held 9 bases outside the gene matches. As DNA, the CDR3 is TGTGCCAGCACATTGGGGGAGGGCGGCACCGGGGAGCTGTTTTTT. It codes for CASTLGEGGTGELFF.

As for this clonotype: At one end the junction does not follow the germline gene, possibly because of a read error. CDR3 amino acids: CVSSLGRGTGELFF. The CDR3, as DNA: TGTGTCAGCAGCTTGGGGCGGGGTACCGGGGAGCTGTTTTTT. This chain links TRBV5-6 with TRBJ2-2; the D gene is possibly TRBD2 (6 bases). Germline V gene lookup returns CDR1 SGHDT and CDR2 YYEEEE. The CDR3 is made up of 14 amino acids.

This rearrangement joins TRBV7-2 to TRBJ2-5, with 10 bases identical to TRBD2. The CDR3 covers 15 residues. V dropped 4 bases and J dropped 3; count of bases not matched to a gene: 5. CDR1 SGHTA and CDR2 FQGNSA come from the germline V gene. The CDR3: CASSYTSGVEETQYF. As DNA, the CDR3 is TGTGCCAGCAGCTACACTAGCGGGGTCGAAGAGACCCAGTACTTC.

The chain is built from TRBV6-2 or TRBV6-3 and TRBJ2-7, with 8 bases lining up with TRBD2. CDR1 is MNHEY, CDR2 SVGEGT, per germline. The CDR3 is 14 amino acids. Unmatched junction bases numbered 7, after V lost 7 bases and J lost 2 bases. The DNA of the CDR3 is TGTGCCAGCAAACCAGCGGGAGCCCCCTACGAGCAGTACTTC. Translated, it gives CASKPAGAPYEQYF.

The chain has TRBV5-1 and TRBJ2-7; TRBD1 is a possible D gene (6 bases). Germline V lookup: CDR1 SGHRS, CDR2 YFSETQ. CDR3 size: 15 residues. The V end was cut by 0 bases, the J end by 3 bases, with 13 bases between. CDR3 nucleotides: TGCGCCAGCAGCTTGGTTCCAGGGGCGAACTACGAGCAGTACTTC. Its translation: CASSLVPGANYEQYF.

This clonotype was seen just once. The chain couples TRBV5-5 to TRBJ2-7, with 8 bases fitting TRBD2. V was pared by 4 bases and J by 5 bases, with 8 bases of the junction left unmatched. The CDR3 is 14 residues long. Per germline, CDR1 SGHKS and CDR2 YYEKEE (reference sequence). DNA of the CDR3: TGTGCCAGCAGCCTGAGACTAGCGACAGACGAGCAGTACTTC. This gives the protein CASSLRLATDEQYF.

The chain is built from TRBV20-1 and TRBJ2-7, with D possibly matching TRBD2 (5 bases). The J call may be faulty, since TRBJ2-4 better matches the DNA end. This CDR3 is built from 15 residues. CDR1 is DFQATT, CDR2 SNEGSKA, per germline (reference sequence). CDR3 in amino acids: CSAREGAWSKNIQYF. As DNA, the CDR3 is TGCAGTGCTCGTGAGGGAGCTTGGTCCAAAAACATTCAGTACTTC.

Of note for this clonotype: The junction does not match germline at one end; this may be a read error. The gene calls are TRBV7-9 and TRBJ2-5; 13 nucleotides agree with TRBD2. The CDR3 runs to 16 residues. Germline CDR1 and CDR2: SEHNR and FQNEAQ (reference sequence). In DNA form, the CDR3 reads TGTGTCAGCAGCGCAAAGGAGGGACTAGCGGGACCGGGGCAGTACTTC. This gives the protein CVSSAKEGLAGPGQYF.

The J gene is TRBJ2-3, the V gene TRBV4-3; tentatively, D is TRBD1 or TRBD2 (5 bases each). V lost 3 bases and J 4 bases, leaving 20 bases between the germline ends. The CDR3 is 17 residues long. Germline CDR1 reads LGHNA; CDR2 reads YSLEER. For the CDR3, the DNA is TGCGCCAGCAGCCAGGCCCCTCGCGGGCTGGGGGCAGATACGCAGTATTTT. This encodes CASSQAPRGLGADTQYF.

J is TRBJ2-1 and V is TRBV20-1; the match to TRBD2 covers 9 bases. CDR1 is DFQATT, CDR2 SNEGSKA, per germline (reference sequence). This CDR3 is 14 amino acids long. Germline trimming cut 1 base from V and 7 bases from J; bases unmatched to any gene: 5. This chain's CDR3 is CSARVPSGTNEQFF. CDR3 bases: TGCAGTGCTAGAGTTCCTAGCGGGACAAATGAGCAGTTCTTC.

V gene TRBV5-1 combines with J gene TRBJ1-1; D not resolved. V gave up 2 bases and J gave up 4 bases, with 9 bases separating them. Germline values: CDR1 SGHRS, CDR2 YFSETQ. CDR3 length: 13 residues. The CDR3 loop reads CASSLGLVTEAFF. Written as DNA, the CDR3 is TGCGCCAGCAGCTTAGGTCTGGTCACTGAAGCTTTCTTT. The full variable domain, in which reference TRBV5-1 and TRBJ1-1 provide the parts outside the CDR3, is KAGVTQTPRYLIKTRGQQVTLSCSPISGHRSVSWYQQTPGQGLQFLFEYFSETQRNKGNFPGRFSGRQFSNSRSEMNVSTLELGDSALYLCASSLGLVTEAFFGQGTRLTVV.

J is TRBJ2-7 and V is TRBV10-3; TRBD2 agrees at 7 bases. Germline V lookup: CDR1 ENHRY, CDR2 SYGVKD. The CDR3 is 14 residues long. V lost 6 bases to trimming and J lost 3 bases; unmatched junction nucleotides: 8. CDR3 nucleotide sequence: TGTGCCATCAGATCCGCTAGCGGCAACTACGAGCAGTACTTC. Its translation: CAIRSASGNYEQYF.

This clonotype was seen ten or more times. The chain combines TRBV10-3 with TRBJ2-7, with D possibly being TRBD2 (6 bases). Trimming removed 10 bases from V and 3 bases from J, with 19 bases in between. The CDR3 length is 14 residues. CDR1 and CDR2 from the germline V gene are ENHRY and SYGVKD. The CDR3 coding sequence is TGTGCCACCCAGACTGCTAGCGACTTCTACGAGCAGTACTTC. Amino acid sequence: CATQTASDFYEQYF.

The chain has TRBV7-9 and TRBJ2-7; 8 bases are a match to TRBD2. V dropped 5 bases and J dropped 1; count of bases not matched to a gene: 13. From germline, CDR1 is SEHNR and CDR2 FQNEAQ (reference sequence). This CDR3 region has 17 residues. The CDR3 DNA reads as TGTGCCAGCAGCCCAGTCGGGGGGGGCTCCAGGTCCTACGAGCAGTACTTC. It yields the protein CASSPVGGGSRSYEQYF.

Concerning this clonotype: An end of the junction differs from the germline gene, which may be a read error. The chain has TRBV7-2 and TRBJ1-1, with D possibly TRBD1 on 6 matching bases. This CDR3 spans 14 amino acids. CDR1 is SGHTA and CDR2 is FQGNSA in the germline V gene. CDR3 residues: CANSPRTERSSAFF. CDR3 DNA: TGTGCCAACAGCCCGAGGACAGAAAGGAGCAGCGCTTTCTTT.

In its sample, this clonotype was seen a few times. CDR3 loop: CASSVEGGKTYEQYF. The CDR3 DNA is TGTGCCAGCAGCGTAGAAGGGGGGAAGACCTACGAGCAGTACTTC. The gene calls are TRBV9 and TRBJ2-7; D may be TRBD1 or TRBD2 (6 bases each). CDR1 is SGDLS and CDR2 is YYNGEE in the germline V gene. V shed 0 bases and J shed 2 bases, with 12 bases lying between them. The CDR3 runs to 15 residues.

The gene calls are TRBV20-1 and TRBJ2-5; no clear D gene. The J call is in doubt because the DNA end fits TRBJ2-7 better. The CDR3 has 11 residues. Germline values: CDR1 DFQATT, CDR2 SNEGSKA (reference sequence). The CDR3 loop is CSASSPYEQYF. Written as DNA, the CDR3 is TGCAGTGCTAGCAGCCCCTACGAGCAGTACTTC.

The chain employs TRBV12-3 or TRBV12-4 and TRBJ1-6; D gene ambiguous. The CDR3 spans 13 residues. Between the trimmed V and J ends, which lost 1 base and 10 bases, there was a span of 8 bases. The CDR3 sequence: CASSLDVWSPLHF. The CDR3 coding sequence is TGTGCCAGCAGTTTAGATGTATGGTCACCCCTCCACTTT.

The chain links TRBV7-9 to TRBJ2-3; a weak D match, TRBD1 (5 bases). Germline-derived CDR1 and CDR2 are SEHNR and FQNEAQ (reference sequence). The CDR3 has 15 residues. V was shortened by 3 bases and J by 5 bases, with 15 bases between the two germline ends. CDR3 sequence reads: CASSFGAIRGDTQYF. CDR3 bases: TGTGCCAGCAGCTTTGGAGCCATTAGGGGAGATACGCAGTATTTT.

This clonotype has more than one count but fewer than ten. The chain has TRBV27 and TRBJ1-4; possibly TRBD1 for D (5 bases). The CDR3 is made up of 13 amino acids. Per germline, CDR1 MNHEY and CDR2 SMNVEV (reference sequence). The germline V and J ends were trimmed by 8 bases and 8 bases, with 15 bases remaining between them. In DNA form, the CDR3 reads TGTGCCAGCGGGAATCGACAGTGGGAAAAACTGTTTTTT. It codes for CASGNRQWEKLFF.

This chain uses TRBV20-1 with TRBJ2-5, with D uncertain. This CDR3 comprises 15 residues. Germline V gene lookup returns CDR1 DFQATT and CDR2 SNEGSKA (reference sequence). V was clipped by 2 bases and J by 11 bases, with 24 bases between them. CDR3 in DNA: TGCAGTGCTAGATCCGCCAGGACGGCCATCTTTGGGCAGTACTTC. Translating gives CSARSARTAIFGQYF.

This clonotype turned up a few times. This chain links TRBV7-2 with TRBJ2-7, with 13 bases identical to TRBD2. The trim removed 5 bases at V and 4 bases at J, leaving 8 bases unmatched. This CDR3 comprises 16 residues. CDR1 is SGHTA and CDR2 is FQGNSA in the germline V gene. The CDR3 protein is CASSRRTSGGRYEQYF. The CDR3 DNA is TGTGCCAGCAGCCGCAGGACTAGCGGGGGTAGATACGAGCAGTACTTC.

This chain connects TRBV6-1 to TRBJ2-7; D may be TRBD2 (5 bases). The CDR3 totals 15 residues. V was trimmed by 5 bases and J by 7 bases, leaving 21 bases between them. Germline-derived CDR1 and CDR2 are MNHNS and SASEGT. This CDR3 reads CASSTEGTVYNEQYF. CDR3 nucleotides: TGTGCCAGCAGTACCGAGGGAACAGTCTACAATGAGCAGTACTTC.

Only one count was recorded for this clonotype. This sequence joins TRBV7-8 and TRBJ2-1; 7 bases align to TRBD2. The germline V gene encodes CDR1 SGHVS and CDR2 FQNEAQ. The CDR3 covers 16 residues. Germline trimming cut 5 bases from V and 3 bases from J; bases unmatched to any gene: 10. CDR3 loop: CASSPQGGTDYNEQFF. As DNA, the CDR3 is TGTGCCAGCAGCCCCCAGGGAGGGACCGACTACAATGAGCAGTTCTTC.

The chain carries TRBV7-9 and TRBJ1-5, with unresolved D. This CDR3 has 17 amino acids. V was trimmed by 5 bases and J by 1 base, leaving 18 bases between them. From germline, CDR1 is SEHNR and CDR2 FQNEAQ (reference sequence). The CDR3 DNA sequence: TGTGCCAGCAGCCCTATGACTGCGGGCCGGAGCAATCAGCCCCAGCATTTT. It encodes CASSPMTAGRSNQPQHF. Full variable domain (rest looked up from reference TRBV7-9 and TRBJ1-5): DTGVSQNPRHKITKRGQNVTFRCDPISEHNRLYWYRQTLGQGPEFLTYFQNEAQLEKSRLLSDRFSAERPKGSFSTLEIQRTEQGDSAMYLCASSPMTAGRSNQPQHFGDGTRLSIL.